The 7 T cell receptor delta chains below come from one sample, sequenced in a study of Vδ1+ human thymocytes. Study-wide results and caveats: Thymic TRG and TRD repertoires appeared highly polyclonal, with Gaussian CDR3 length distributions.

RNA was extracted from the cells and then reverse transcribed. CDR3 amplicons came from multiplex PCR with pooled V-gene forward and constant-region reverse primers. With CATT, TCRdb re-called clones from the multiplex PCR reads. This table holds roughly 55,000 delta-chain clones, roughly 15% found once. What these receptors recognize is not known. Sequencing was done on a sample of Vdelta1+ gamma-delta thymocytes from the thymus. Subset defined: FACS-sorted CD3+ TCRalphabeta- TCRVdelta1+ TCRVdelta2- thymocytes. These receptor sequences come from a boy younger than two who had congenital heart surgery.

J is TRDJ1 and V is TRDV1; 8 nucleotides agree with TRDD3. V lost 2 bases and J lost 3; bases outside the gene matches: 14. This CDR3 has 18 residues. CDR1 and CDR2 from the germline V gene are TSWWSYY and QGS. In nucleotides, the CDR3 is TGTGCTCTTGGGGAAGCTCAGGGTTTCGGGATACGCGCCGATAAACTCATCTTT. Translation gives CALGEAQGFGIRADKLIF.

Worth noting for this clone: This clone may be a read error of a much larger clone one base away. The chain has TRDV2 and TRDJ1; 7 nucleotides align to TRDD3. CDR1 is GEAIGNYY, CDR2 EKD, per germline. The CDR3 is 13 amino acids. The CDR3 region is CASVVLGTDKLIF. In DNA form, the CDR3 reads TGTGCAAGCGTCGTACTGGGGACCGATAAACTCATCTTT.

The chain has TRDV1 and TRDJ1; 9 bases fit TRDD2. Germline CDR1 is TSWWSYY and CDR2 is QGS. Trimming cost V 2 bases and J 0 bases; bases outside gene matches: 22. There are 22 residues in the CDR3. The CDR3 DNA follows: TGTGCTCTTGGGGAATTCCGCCTTCCTACGGAGGGGATCGAACTGTACACCGATAAACTCATCTTT. This sequence encodes CALGEFRLPTEGIELYTDKLIF.

The chain employs TRDV1 and TRDJ1; 7 bases fit TRDD3. The CDR3 runs to 24 residues. With V trimmed by 0 bases and J by 0 bases, 28 bases remained unmatched. Germline assignment: CDR1 TSWWSYY and CDR2 QGS. Here the CDR3 reads CALGELETITVWGSRRLYTDKLIF. CDR3 nucleotides: TGTGCTCTTGGGGAACTGGAGACCATCACCGTCTGGGGGTCGAGGCGCCTGTACACCGATAAACTCATCTTT.

The rearrangement links TRDV1 to TRDJ1; no firm D call. The length of the CDR3 is 23 residues. The V end lost 2 bases, the J end lost 0 bases, and 34 bases lay between the germline ends. Germline CDR1 is TSWWSYY and CDR2 is QGS. CDR3 region: CALGEWVHSQGWLSYWYTDKLIF. In nucleotides, the CDR3 is TGTGCTCTTGGGGAATGGGTCCACTCTCAGGGCTGGCTTTCTTATTGGTACACCGATAAACTCATCTTT.

The chain uses TRDV1 and TRDJ1; the match to TRDD2 covers 9 bases. The V and J ends lost 2 bases and 3 bases, in that order; junction bases with no gene match: 22. The germline V gene has CDR1 TSWWSYY and CDR2 QGS. The CDR3 runs to 21 residues. CDR3 nucleotides: TGTGCTCTTGGGGAATGGCCTTCCTACGATATCTGGGGCCTCCGACCCGATAAACTCATCTTT. This codes for CALGEWPSYDIWGLRPDKLIF.

The chain employs TRDV1 and TRDJ1, with a tentative D call TRDD3 (6 bases). This CDR3 has 23 amino acids. Trimming removed 0 bases from V and 0 bases from J, with 32 bases in between. Germline lookup yields CDR1 TSWWSYY and CDR2 QGS. CDR3 DNA: TGTGCTCTTGGGGAACTAGGCGACTCGTCGAAGAACTGGGTAGTTTTTTACACCGATAAACTCATCTTT. Translating it yields CALGELGDSSKNWVVFYTDKLIF.